The source of this T cell receptor beta chain is a study of post-analysis software for immune sequencing data. Overall study context: Relapsing-remitting, secondary progressive and progressive-relapsing courses of multiple sclerosis were included.

Every TCR beta cDNA library bore unique molecular identifiers. TCRdb passed the PCR reads through MiXCR, listing each CDR3 protein once. The sample shows about 540,000 distinct CDR3 sequences, 34% of them seen only once. This clonotype was detected a few times. Its specificity is not known. Trimming removed 0 bases at V and 3 bases at J, with 6 bases between. The germline gives CDR1 SGHKS, CDR2 YYEKEE (reference sequence). CDR3 length: 13 amino acids. General study points: With F measure, samples from one preparation batch clustered together strongly. The normalized Chao1 diversity of multiple sclerosis patients was significantly lower than that of controls. TRBV5-6, TRBV5-1 and TRBV20-1 belonged to a set of about five TRBV segments that were more frequent in patients than controls.

Sequencing was performed on blood. This sequence was found in a girl under 18 with multiple sclerosis. The chain is built from TRBV5-5 and TRBJ1-1; no clear D. This CDR3 reads CASSLVEDTEAFF. CDR3 nucleotide sequence: TGTGCCAGCAGCTTGGTTGAGGACACTGAAGCTTTCTTT.